The rows below give T cell receptor beta chains drawn from one sample of a study of response to subunit inactivated influenza vaccine. TCRdb re-analysed the RT-PCR reads in MiXCR, keeping a single row per CDR3 protein. The table shows roughly 670,000 distinct CDR3 sequences, with 12% to 15% occurring only once. This specimen consisted of PBMCs from blood, obtained around 14 days before vaccination. The origin of the receptors is a man aged 50 to 59 who received an inactivated influenza vaccine. The CDR3 runs from the conserved cysteine through the conserved F or W. The order of the fields is D gene, V gene, J gene, clone size, CDR3 DNA, CDR3 protein. The D gene is left open where the match is weak. Clone size is shown for a subset of rows, as once, few, many or a class of expanded clone.

>NA|TRBV6-2/TRBV6-3|TRBJ1-1|many
TGTGCCAGCAGGGGGGACTTACCGAACACTGAAGCTTTCTTT
CASRGDLPNTEAFF
>NA|TRBV10-3|TRBJ2-7|many
TGTGCCATCAGTGAGGGGAAAAGGCAGGTCTCCTACGAGCAGTACTTC
CAISEGKRQVSYEQYF
>TRBD1|TRBV5-1|TRBJ2-5|few
TGCGCCAGCAGCAATCCAGGGGGCGGAGAGACCCAGTACTTC
CASSNPGGGETQYF
>TRBD1|TRBV20-1|TRBJ1-6|few
TGCAGTGCTAGGGACAGGGGAAACAATTCACCCCTCCACTTT
CSARDRGNNSPLHF
>NA|TRBV1|TRBJ2-2|NA
TGCACCAGCAGCCCTTCTCAGGGGTTCGGGGAGCTGTTTTTT
CTSSPSQGFGELFF
>TRBD1|TRBV5-1|TRBJ2-3|NA
TGCGCCAGCAGCTGGTCGACAGGGGGGGTCGCAGATACGCAGTATTTT
CASSWSTGGVADTQYF
>NA|TRBV4-3|TRBJ2-1|many
TGCGCCAGCAGCCTCTACCCTGGGAGTGAGCAGTTCTTC
CASSLYPGSEQFF
>TRBD1|TRBV27|TRBJ2-2|few
TGTGCCAGCAGAACAGGGGGCGCCAGCACCGGGGAGCTGTTTTTT
CASRTGGASTGELFF
>TRBD1|TRBV6-2/TRBV6-3|TRBJ2-2|few
TGTGCCAGCAGACTTCGGACAGGGGTTGACACCGGGGAGCTGTTTTTT
CASRLRTGVDTGELFF
>NA|TRBV15|TRBJ1-4|NA
TGTGCCACCAGCCCGACGGGACTCGGGGAACTGTTTTTT
CATSPTGLGELFF
>TRBD2|TRBV10-2|TRBJ2-3|many
TGCGCCAGCAGTCAAAGCGGGAGTAACTCAGATACGCAGTATTTT
CASSQSGSNSDTQYF
>TRBD2|TRBV7-9|TRBJ2-5|NA
TGTGCCAGCAGCTTAGACTCGACCGGGGGGGCAGAGACCCAGTACTTC
CASSLDSTGGAETQYF
>TRBD1|TRBV20-1|TRBJ2-3|NA
TGCAGTGCTTGGGACAGGGGGAATACGCAGTATTTT
CSAWDRGNTQYF
>TRBD1|TRBV5-1|TRBJ2-7|NA
TGCGCCAGCAGCTCAGCGGGACAGGGCTACGAGCAGTACTTC
CASSSAGQGYEQYF
>TRBD1|TRBV4-1|TRBJ1-1|NA
TGCGCCAGCAGCCAATTTTCCGGGACAGCGAACACTGAAGCTTTCTTT
CASSQFSGTANTEAFF
>TRBD2|TRBV6-2/TRBV6-3|TRBJ2-3|few
TGTGCCAGCAGTTTCCCGGGACTAGCGGGGGGTCCAGGTACGCAGTATTTT
CASSFPGLAGGPGTQYF
>NA|TRBV20-1|TRBJ2-1|few
TGCAGTGCTAGAGATGAGGCGGGCTACAATGAGCAGTTCTTC
CSARDEAGYNEQFF
>TRBD2|TRBV7-2|TRBJ2-3|few
TGTGCCAGCAGCTTACGGGCGCCCGGGAGGGGGGATACGCAGTATTTT
CASSLRAPGRGDTQYF
>NA|TRBV27|TRBJ2-5|NA
TGTGCCAGCAGTGGGCCCCCGTACCAAGAGACCCAGTACTTC
CASSGPPYQETQYF
>NA|TRBV2|TRBJ1-2|NA
TGTGCCGGACCAGGGGACTATGGCTACACCTTC
CAGPGDYGYTF
>TRBD2|TRBV20-1|TRBJ2-1|NA
TGCAGTGCTAGTAGCGGGGGATACAATGAGCAGTTCTTC
CSASSGGYNEQFF
>TRBD1|TRBV4-3|TRBJ2-1|few
TGCGCCAGCAGCCAATCGACAGGGAATGAGCAGTTCTTC
CASSQSTGNEQFF
>TRBD1|TRBV7-9|TRBJ1-6|NA
TGTGCCAGCAGCACAGGGGACTCTAATTCACCCCTCCACTTT
CASSTGDSNSPLHF
>TRBD2|TRBV28|TRBJ2-2|few
TGTGCCAGCAGTTTTCCGGGGGGGGCGTACACCGGGGAGCTGTTTTTT
CASSFPGGAYTGELFF
>TRBD2|TRBV7-8|TRBJ2-3|many
TGTGCCAGCAGCTTCCTAGCGGGGGGCGTGGATACGCAGTATTTT
CASSFLAGGVDTQYF